These T cell receptor beta chains were read from a single sample in a study of human T cells and chemical hapten exposure. TCRdb fed the RACE reads into MiXCR, producing one record per CDR3 protein. The sample carries around 260,000 distinct CDR3 sequences, approximately 8.4% recorded once. The sample was whole blood, taken in connection with sensitization to the hapten diphenylcyclopropenone (DPC). Receptor source: a middle-aged woman with alopecia areata. Some clones in this sample may be carry-over from other donors' samples. The CDR3 runs from the conserved cysteine through the conserved F or W. The order of the fields is J gene, V gene, clone size, CDR3 protein. Expanded clones are given a class, and other clones once, few, many or no size at all.

TRBJ2-2 | TRBV5-1 | NA | CASRHVGQGIAGELFF
TRBJ2-3 | TRBV9 | many | CASSVRQGGLDTQYF
TRBJ2-4 | TRBV7-9 | few | CASSLDVDVRIQYF
TRBJ2-1 | TRBV7-2 | few | CASSFFGRNEQFF
TRBJ2-2 | TRBV6-6 | NA | CASDRYTGELFF
TRBJ1-4 | TRBV7-2 | few | CASSLARVPEKLFF
TRBJ2-7 | TRBV20-1 | NA | CSAPLRDPPTTEQYF
TRBJ2-1 | TRBV15 | few | CATTKGASGAGEQFF
TRBJ2-1 | TRBV20-1 | NA | CSARYTSTEQFF
TRBJ2-5 | TRBV7-9 | few | CASSPGIYPGGETQYF
TRBJ2-2 | TRBV5-1 | NA | CASRGLAGVNTGELFF
TRBJ2-3 | TRBV7-9 | few | CASSQFLTDTQYF
TRBJ2-5 | TRBV20-1 | NA | CSAAPQETQYF
TRBJ2-7 | TRBV28 | few | CATSPGISYEQYF
TRBJ2-1 | TRBV29-1 | NA | CSVGGQGMNSGSHSSYNEQFF
TRBJ2-6 | TRBV5-1 | few | CASSKAEAGANVLTF
TRBJ1-1 | TRBV28 | NA | CASSLGWRAFF
TRBJ2-2 | TRBV3-1 | few | CASSHDLAATNTGELFF
TRBJ2-7 | TRBV28 | few | CASSFQGGNEQYF
TRBJ2-1 | TRBV2 | few | CASFSGRDNEQFF
TRBJ1-1 | TRBV7-3 | many | CASSPGSWTTEAFF
TRBJ2-3 | TRBV7-9 | few | CASSSAASGTEFSQYF
TRBJ2-3 | TRBV29-1 | many | CSVSGQFTADTQYF
TRBJ2-5 | TRBV11-1 | NA | CASSWDSSFQETQYF
TRBJ1-1 | TRBV12-3/TRBV12-4 | NA | CASSFPTRQAFF
TRBJ2-7 | TRBV12-5 | few | CASAVDSPSYEQYF
TRBJ2-5 | TRBV9 | few | CASSVRDRGGETQYF
TRBJ1-2 | TRBV3-1 | many | CASSPPGLYGYTF
TRBJ2-3 | TRBV28 | many | CASSFLSSSTDTQYF
TRBJ1-3 | TRBV10-3 | few | CAATGTGNTIYF
TRBJ1-1 | TRBV11-2 | NA | CASSLDRGLTRGEAFF
TRBJ2-3 | TRBV9 | NA | CASSVFSGSITDTQYF
TRBJ2-2 | TRBV10-1 | NA | CASRGSFSMSREGANTGELFF
TRBJ2-7 | TRBV7-9 | NA | CASSGYDRGSEQYF
TRBJ2-7 | TRBV5-1 | NA | CASSLQRNYEQYF
TRBJ1-2 | TRBV3-1 | NA | CASSQVENYGYTF
TRBJ1-5 | TRBV12-3/TRBV12-4 | NA | CASSSGQGRQPQHF
TRBJ2-1 | TRBV6-2/TRBV6-3 | NA | CASTPLTGLENEQFF
TRBJ2-2 | TRBV29-1 | many | CSTDGGPNTGELFF
TRBJ2-1 | TRBV6-2/TRBV6-3 | NA | CASSFLPTRHNEQFF
TRBJ1-1 | TRBV12-3/TRBV12-4 | NA | CASSKPGQGDTEAFF
TRBJ1-1 | TRBV12-3/TRBV12-4 | NA | CASSSQGYTEAFF
TRBJ2-1 | TRBV29-1 | NA | CSGDRYNEQFF
TRBJ1-1 | TRBV6-2/TRBV6-3 | few | CASSYSGRDTEAFF
TRBJ2-1 | TRBV29-1 | few | CSETSGSINEQFF
TRBJ2-3 | TRBV7-9 | NA | CASSFGLSTDTQYF
TRBJ1-4 | TRBV12-3/TRBV12-4 | NA | CASSSGQGWEKLFF
TRBJ1-2 | TRBV12-3/TRBV12-4 | many | CASSLSIYNYGYTF
TRBJ2-7 | TRBV5-6 | many | CASRSRQGSYEQYF
TRBJ2-3 | TRBV28 | few | CASSFTRSAGSPGTQYF
TRBJ2-7 | TRBV5-1 | NA | CASTPGGTYSYEQYF